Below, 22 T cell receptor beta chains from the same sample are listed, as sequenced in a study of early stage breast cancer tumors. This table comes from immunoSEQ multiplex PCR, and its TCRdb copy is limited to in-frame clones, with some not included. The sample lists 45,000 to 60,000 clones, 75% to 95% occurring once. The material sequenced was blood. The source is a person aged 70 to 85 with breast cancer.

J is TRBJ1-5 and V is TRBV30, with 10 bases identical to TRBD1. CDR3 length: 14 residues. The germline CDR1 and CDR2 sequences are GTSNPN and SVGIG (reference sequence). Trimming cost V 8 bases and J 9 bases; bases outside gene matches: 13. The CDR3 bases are TGTGCCCGGACCGGGACAGGGGAGGCGGCGCCCCAGCATTTT. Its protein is CARTGTGEAAPQHF. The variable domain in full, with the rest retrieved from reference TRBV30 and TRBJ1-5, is SQTIHQWPATLVQPVGSPLSLECTVEGTSNPNLYWYRQAAGRGLQLLFYSVGIGQISSEVPQNLSASRPQDRQFILSSKKLLLSDSGFYLCARTGTGEAAPQHFGDGTRLSIL.

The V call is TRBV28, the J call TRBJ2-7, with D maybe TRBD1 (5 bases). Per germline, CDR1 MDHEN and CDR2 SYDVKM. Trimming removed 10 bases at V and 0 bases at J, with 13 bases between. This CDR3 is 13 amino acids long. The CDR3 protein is CATQVGGSYEQYF. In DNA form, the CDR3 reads TGTGCCACACAGGTAGGCGGCTCCTACGAGCAGTACTTC.

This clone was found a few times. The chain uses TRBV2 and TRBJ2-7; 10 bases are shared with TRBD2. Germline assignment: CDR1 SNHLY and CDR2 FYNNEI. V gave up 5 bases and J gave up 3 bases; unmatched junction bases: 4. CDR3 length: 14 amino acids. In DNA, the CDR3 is TGTGCCAGCAGTAGGACTAGCGGAGTCTACGAGCAGTACTTC. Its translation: CASSRTSGVYEQYF.

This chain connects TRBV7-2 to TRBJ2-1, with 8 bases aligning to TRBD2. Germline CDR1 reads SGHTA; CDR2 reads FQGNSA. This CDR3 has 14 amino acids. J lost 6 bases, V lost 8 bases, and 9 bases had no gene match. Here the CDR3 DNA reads TGTGCCAGCGCACGGGCGGGGGGTCTCAATGAGCAGTTCTTC. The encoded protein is CASARAGGLNEQFF.

The CDR3 here is CASSLTPMGTGRLDTQYF. The DNA of the CDR3 is TGTGCCAGCAGCCTAACCCCAATGGGGACTGGACGTCTAGATACGCAGTATTTT. V gene TRBV7-8 combines with J gene TRBJ2-3; D is perhaps TRBD2 (6 bases). Per the germline V gene, CDR1 is SGHVS and CDR2 is FQNEAQ. V was cut by 5 bases and J by 5 bases, with 26 bases left in between. The CDR3 runs to 18 residues.

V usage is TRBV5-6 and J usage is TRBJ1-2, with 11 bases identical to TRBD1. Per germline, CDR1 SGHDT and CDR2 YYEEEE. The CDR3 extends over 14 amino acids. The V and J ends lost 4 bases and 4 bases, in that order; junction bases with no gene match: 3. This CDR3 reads CASSRTGGLYGYTF. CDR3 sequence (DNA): TGTGCCAGCAGCAGGACAGGGGGCCTCTATGGCTACACCTTC. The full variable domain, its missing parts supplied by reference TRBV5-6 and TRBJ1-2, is DAGVTQSPTHLIKTRGQQVTLRCSPKSGHDTVSWYQQALGQGPQFIFQYYEEEERQRGNFPDRFSGHQFPNYSSELNVNALLLGDSALYLCASSRTGGLYGYTFGSGTRLTVV.

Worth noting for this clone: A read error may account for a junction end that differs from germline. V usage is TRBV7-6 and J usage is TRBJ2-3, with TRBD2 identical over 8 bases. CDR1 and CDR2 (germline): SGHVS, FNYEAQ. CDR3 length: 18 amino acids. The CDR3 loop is CASGLLPTSSGGIDTQYF. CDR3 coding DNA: TGTGCCAGCGGCTTACTACCGACATCGAGCGGGGGAATAGATACGCAGTATTTT.

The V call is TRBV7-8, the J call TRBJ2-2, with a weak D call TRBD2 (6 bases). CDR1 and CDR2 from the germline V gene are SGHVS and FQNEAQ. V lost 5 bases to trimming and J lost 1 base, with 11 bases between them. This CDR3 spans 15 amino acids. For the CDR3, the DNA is TGTGCCAGCAGCGGAGGACTAATGAACACCGGGGAGCTGTTTTTT. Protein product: CASSGGLMNTGELFF.

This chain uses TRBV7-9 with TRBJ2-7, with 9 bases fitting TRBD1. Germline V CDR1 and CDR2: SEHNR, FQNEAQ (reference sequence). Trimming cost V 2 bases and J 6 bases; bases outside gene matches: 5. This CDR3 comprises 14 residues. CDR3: CASSLLGQGGEQYF. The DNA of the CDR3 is TGTGCCAGCAGCTTACTGGGACAGGGAGGCGAGCAGTACTTC.

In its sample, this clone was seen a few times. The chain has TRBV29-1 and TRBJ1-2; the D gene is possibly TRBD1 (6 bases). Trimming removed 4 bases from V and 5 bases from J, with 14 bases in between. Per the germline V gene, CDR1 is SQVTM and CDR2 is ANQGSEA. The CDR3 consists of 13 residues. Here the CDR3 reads CSVVEGGDYGYTF. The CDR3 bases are TGCAGCGTTGTGGAGGGGGGGGATTATGGCTACACCTTC.

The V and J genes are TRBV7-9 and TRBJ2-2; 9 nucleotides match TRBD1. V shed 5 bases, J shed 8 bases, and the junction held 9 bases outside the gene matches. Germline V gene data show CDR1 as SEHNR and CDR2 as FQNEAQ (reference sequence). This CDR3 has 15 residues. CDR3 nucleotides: TGTGCCAGCAGCCTCGGGACAGGGAGGTCGGGGGAGCTGTTTTTT. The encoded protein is CASSLGTGRSGELFF. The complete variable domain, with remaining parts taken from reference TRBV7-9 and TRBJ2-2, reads DTGVSQNPRHKITKRGQNVTFRCDPISEHNRLYWYRQTLGQGPEFLTYFQNEAQLEKSRLLSDRFSAERPKGSFSTLEIQRTEQGDSAMYLCASSLGTGRSGELFFGEGSRLTVL.

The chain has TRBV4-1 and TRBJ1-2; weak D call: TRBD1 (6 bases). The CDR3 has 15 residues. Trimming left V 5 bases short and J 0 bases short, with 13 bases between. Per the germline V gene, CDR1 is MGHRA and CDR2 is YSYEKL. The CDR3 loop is CASSTTWTANYGYTF. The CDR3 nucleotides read TGCGCCAGCAGCACTACATGGACAGCTAACTATGGCTACACCTTC.

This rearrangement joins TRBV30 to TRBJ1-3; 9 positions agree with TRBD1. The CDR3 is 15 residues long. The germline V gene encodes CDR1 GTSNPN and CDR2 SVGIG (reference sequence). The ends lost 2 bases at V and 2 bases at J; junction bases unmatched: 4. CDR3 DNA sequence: TGTGCCTGGAGTCGGGACAGGGTGGCTGGAAACACCATATATTTT. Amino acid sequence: CAWSRDRVAGNTIYF. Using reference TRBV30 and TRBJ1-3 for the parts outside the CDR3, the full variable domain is SQTIHQWPATLVQPVGSPLSLECTVEGTSNPNLYWYRQAAGRGLQLLFYSVGIGQISSEVPQNLSASRPQDRQFILSSKKLLLSDSGFYLCAWSRDRVAGNTIYFGEGSWLTVV.

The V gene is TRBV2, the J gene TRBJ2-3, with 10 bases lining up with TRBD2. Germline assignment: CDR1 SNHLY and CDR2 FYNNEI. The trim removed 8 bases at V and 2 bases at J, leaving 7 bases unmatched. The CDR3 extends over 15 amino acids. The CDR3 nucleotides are TGTGCCAGCCCGTCAGGACTAGCGGACACAGATACGCAGTATTTT. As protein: CASPSGLADTDTQYF.

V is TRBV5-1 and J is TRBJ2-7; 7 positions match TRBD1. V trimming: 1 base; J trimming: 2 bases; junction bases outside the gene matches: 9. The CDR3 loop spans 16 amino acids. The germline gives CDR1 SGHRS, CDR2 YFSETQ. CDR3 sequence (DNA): TGCGCCAGCAGCTTGAGTGGGACAGCCATACCCTACGAGCAGTACTTC. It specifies CASSLSGTAIPYEQYF.

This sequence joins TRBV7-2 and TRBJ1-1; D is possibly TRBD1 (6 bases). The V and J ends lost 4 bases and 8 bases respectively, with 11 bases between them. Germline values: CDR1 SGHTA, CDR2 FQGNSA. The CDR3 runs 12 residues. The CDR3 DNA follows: TGTGCCAGCAGCTCGCTAAGGGGGGAAGCTTTCTTT. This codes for CASSSLRGEAFF.

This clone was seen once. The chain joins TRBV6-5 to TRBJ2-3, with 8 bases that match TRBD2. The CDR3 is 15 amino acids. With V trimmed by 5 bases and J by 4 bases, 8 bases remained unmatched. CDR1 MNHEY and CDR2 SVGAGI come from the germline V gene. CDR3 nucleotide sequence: TGTGCCAGCAGTCACCGGGGGGGGATGGCAGATACGCAGTATTTT. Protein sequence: CASSHRGGMADTQYF.

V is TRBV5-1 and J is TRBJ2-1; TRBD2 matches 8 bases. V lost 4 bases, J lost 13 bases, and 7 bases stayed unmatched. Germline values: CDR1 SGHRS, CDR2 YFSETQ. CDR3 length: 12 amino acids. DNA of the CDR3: TGCGCCAGCAGCATCCCCGGGACTAGTCAGTTCTTC. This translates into CASSIPGTSQFF.

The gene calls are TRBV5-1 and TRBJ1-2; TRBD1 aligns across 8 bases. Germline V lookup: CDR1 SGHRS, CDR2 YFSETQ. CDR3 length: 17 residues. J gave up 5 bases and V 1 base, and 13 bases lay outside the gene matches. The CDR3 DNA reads TGCGCCAGCAGCTTGATGGACAGGGAGCCCGGGGGGTATGGCTACACCTTC. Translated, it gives CASSLMDREPGGYGYTF.

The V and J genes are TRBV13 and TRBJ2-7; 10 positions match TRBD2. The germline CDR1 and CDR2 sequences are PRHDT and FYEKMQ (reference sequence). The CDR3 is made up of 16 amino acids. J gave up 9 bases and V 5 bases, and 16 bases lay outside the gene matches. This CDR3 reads CASSTRGLARIRWQYF. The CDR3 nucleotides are TGTGCCAGCAGCACGCGGGGACTAGCGCGAATTCGGTGGCAGTACTTC.

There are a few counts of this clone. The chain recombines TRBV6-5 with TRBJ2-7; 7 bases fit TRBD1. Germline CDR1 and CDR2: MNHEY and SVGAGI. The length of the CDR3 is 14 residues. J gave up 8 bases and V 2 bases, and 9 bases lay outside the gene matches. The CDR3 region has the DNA TGTGCCAGCAGTTACGGGACAGAAACTACGAAGCAGTACTTC. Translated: CASSYGTETTKQYF.

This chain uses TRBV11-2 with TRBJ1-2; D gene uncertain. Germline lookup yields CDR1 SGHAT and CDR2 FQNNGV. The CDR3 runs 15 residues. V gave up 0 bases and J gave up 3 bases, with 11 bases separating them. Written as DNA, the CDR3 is TGTGCCAGCAGCTTAGATCTTGAAGCTGACTATGGCTACACCTTC. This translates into CASSLDLEADYGYTF.